The clone carrying this TCR delta chain was seen at least ten times. The mismatch at residue 13 between this DNA's translation and the TCRdb protein of a much larger clone likely reflects a read error; the protein shown is translated from the DNA. Vgamma9/Vdelta2+ and Vdelta2-negative gammadelta T cells were flow-sorted from PBMC for bulk sequencing. The data originate from a study of γδ T cells in repeated Plasmodium falciparum infection. Study overall: Donors were malaria-exposed Malian children or age- and gender-matched Australian children. Malian gammadelta TCRs were studied during no-transmission periods and across acute malaria episodes. Samples were taken at baseline, before some infections, and 21 days after each.

TRG and TRD sequences were obtained from every sorted gammadelta sample. TCRdb redid clone calling on the multiplex PCR reads using CATT. The sample records over 90,000 delta-chain clones, 0.75% to 1% being singletons. This CDR3 region has 15 residues. CDR1 is TSWWSYY and CDR2 is QGS in the germline V gene. This chain joins TRDV1 and TRDJ1; D is possibly TRDD3 (6 bases). This TCR derives from a pool of human donors (malaria-infected and uninfected, not separated). Sequencing was performed on gamma-delta T cells from blood. The CDR3 region is CALGEVEDTTDKFIF. The CDR3 coding sequence is TGTGCTCTTGGGGAAGTAGAGGATACAACCGATAAATTCATCTTT.